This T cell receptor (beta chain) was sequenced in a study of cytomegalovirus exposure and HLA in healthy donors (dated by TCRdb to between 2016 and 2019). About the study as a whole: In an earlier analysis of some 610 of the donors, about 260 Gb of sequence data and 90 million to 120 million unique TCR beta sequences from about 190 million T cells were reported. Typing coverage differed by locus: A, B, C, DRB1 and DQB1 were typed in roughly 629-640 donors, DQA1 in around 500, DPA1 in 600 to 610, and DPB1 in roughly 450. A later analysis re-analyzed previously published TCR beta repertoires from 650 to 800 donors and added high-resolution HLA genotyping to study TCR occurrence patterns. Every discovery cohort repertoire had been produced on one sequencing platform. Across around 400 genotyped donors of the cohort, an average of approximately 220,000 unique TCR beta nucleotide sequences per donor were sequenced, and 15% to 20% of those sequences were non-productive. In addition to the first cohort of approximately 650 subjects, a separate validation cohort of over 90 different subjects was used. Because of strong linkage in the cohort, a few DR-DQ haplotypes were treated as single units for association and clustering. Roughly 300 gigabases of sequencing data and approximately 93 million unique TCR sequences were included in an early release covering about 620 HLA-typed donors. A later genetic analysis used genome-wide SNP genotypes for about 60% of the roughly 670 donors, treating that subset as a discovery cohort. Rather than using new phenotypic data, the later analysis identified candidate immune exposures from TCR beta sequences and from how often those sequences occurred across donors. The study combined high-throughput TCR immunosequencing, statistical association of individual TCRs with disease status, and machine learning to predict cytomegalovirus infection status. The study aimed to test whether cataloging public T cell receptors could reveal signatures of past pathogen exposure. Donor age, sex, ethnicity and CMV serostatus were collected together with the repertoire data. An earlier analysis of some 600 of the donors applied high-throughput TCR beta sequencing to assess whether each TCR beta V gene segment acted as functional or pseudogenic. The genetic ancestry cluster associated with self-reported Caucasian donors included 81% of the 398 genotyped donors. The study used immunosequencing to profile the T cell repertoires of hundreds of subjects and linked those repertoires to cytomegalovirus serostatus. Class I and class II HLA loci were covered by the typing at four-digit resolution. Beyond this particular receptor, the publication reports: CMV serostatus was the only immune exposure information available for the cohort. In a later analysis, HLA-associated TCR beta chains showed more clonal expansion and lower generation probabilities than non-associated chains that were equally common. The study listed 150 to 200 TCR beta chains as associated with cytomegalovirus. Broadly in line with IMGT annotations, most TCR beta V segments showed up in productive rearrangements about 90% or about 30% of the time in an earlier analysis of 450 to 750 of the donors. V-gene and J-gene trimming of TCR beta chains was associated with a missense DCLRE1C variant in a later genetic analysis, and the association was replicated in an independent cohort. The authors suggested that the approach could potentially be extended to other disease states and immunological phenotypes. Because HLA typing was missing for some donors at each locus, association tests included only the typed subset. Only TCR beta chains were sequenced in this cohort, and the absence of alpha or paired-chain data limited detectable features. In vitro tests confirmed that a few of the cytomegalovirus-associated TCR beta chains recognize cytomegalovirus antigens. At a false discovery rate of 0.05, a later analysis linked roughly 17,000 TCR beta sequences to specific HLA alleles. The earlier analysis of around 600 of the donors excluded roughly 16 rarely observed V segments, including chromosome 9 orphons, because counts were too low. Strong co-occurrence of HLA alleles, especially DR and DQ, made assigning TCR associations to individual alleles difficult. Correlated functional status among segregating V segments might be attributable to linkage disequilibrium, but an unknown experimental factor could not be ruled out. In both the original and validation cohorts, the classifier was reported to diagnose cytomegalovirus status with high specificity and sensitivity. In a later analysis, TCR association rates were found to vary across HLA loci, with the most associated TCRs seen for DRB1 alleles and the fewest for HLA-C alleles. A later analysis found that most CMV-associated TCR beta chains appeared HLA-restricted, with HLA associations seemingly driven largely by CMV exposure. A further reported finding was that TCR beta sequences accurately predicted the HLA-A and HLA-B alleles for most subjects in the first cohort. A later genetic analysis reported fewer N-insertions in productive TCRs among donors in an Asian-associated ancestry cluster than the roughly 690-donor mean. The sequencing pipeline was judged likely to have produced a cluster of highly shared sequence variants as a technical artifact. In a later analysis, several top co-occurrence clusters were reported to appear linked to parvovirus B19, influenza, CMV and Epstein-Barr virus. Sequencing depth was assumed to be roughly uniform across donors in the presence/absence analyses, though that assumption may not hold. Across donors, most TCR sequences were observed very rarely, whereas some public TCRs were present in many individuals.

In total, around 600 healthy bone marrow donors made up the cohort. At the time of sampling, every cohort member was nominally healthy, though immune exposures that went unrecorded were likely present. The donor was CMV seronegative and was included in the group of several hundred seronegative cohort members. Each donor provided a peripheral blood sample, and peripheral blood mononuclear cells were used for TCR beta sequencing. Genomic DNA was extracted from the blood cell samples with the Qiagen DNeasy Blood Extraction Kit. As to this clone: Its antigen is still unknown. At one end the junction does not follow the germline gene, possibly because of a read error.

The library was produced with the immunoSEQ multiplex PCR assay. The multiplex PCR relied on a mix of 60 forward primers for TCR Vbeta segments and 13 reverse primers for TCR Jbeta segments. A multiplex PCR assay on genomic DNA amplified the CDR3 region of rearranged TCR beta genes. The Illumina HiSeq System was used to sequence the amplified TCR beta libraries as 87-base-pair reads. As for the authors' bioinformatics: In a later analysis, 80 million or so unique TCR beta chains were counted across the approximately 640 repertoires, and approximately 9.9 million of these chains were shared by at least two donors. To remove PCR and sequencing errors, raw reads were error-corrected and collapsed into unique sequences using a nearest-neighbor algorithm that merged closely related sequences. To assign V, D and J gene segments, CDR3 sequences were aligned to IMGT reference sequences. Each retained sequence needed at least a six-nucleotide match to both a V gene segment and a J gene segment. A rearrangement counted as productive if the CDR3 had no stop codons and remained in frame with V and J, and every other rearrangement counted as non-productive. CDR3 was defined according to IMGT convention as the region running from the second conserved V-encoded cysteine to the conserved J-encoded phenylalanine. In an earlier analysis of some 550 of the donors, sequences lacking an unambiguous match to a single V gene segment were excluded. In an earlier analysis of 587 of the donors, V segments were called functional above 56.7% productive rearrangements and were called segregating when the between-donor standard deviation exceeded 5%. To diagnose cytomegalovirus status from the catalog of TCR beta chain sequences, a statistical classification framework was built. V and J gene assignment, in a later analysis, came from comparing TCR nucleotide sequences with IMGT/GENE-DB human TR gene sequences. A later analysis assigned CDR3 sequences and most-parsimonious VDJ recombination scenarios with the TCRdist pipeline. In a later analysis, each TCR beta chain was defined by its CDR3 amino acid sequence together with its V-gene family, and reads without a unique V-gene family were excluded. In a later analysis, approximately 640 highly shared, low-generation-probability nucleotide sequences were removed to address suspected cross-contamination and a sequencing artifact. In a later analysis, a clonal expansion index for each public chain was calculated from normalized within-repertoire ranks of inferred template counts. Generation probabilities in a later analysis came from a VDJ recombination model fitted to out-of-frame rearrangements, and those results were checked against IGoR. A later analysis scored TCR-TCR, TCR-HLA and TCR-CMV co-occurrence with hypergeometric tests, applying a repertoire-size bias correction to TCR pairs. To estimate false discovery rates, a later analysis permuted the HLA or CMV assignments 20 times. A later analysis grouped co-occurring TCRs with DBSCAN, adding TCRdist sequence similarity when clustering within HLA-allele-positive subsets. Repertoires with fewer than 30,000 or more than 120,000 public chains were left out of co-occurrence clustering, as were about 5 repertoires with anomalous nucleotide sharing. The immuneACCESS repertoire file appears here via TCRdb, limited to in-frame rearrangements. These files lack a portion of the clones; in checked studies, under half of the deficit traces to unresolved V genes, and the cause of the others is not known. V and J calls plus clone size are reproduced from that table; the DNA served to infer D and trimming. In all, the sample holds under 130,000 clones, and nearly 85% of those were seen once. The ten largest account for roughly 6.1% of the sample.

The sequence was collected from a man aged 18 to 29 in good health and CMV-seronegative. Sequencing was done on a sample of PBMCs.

The nucleotide sequence reads as follows: TGCAGTGCTATCTACAGCCACTTC. Its protein is CSAIYSHF. The V and J segments used are TRBV20-1 and TRBJ2-5, with the identity of the D gene unclear. The CDR3, cysteine through phenylalanine, is 8 amino acids long. Only the CDR3 region is kept as DNA, spanning 24 bases read in frame from base 1. The germline V gene (reference sequence) sets CDR1 to DFQATT and CDR2 to SNEGSKA.